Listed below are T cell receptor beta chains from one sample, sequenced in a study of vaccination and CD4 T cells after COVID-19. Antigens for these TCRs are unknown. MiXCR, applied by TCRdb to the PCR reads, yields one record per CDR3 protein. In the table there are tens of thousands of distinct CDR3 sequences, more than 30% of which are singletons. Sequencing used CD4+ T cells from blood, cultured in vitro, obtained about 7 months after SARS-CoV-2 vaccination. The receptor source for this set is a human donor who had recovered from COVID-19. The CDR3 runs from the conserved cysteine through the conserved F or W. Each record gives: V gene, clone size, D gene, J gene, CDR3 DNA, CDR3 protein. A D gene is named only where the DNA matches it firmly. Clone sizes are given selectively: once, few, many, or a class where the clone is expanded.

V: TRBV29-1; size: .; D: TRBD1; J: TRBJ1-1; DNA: TGCAGCGTCGCCCGGACAGGGGGGGTGAACACTGAAGCTTTCTTT; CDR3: CSVARTGGVNTEAFF
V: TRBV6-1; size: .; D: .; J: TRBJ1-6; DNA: TGTGCCAGCAGGGCGGATTATAATTCACCCCTCCACTTT; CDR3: CASRADYNSPLHF
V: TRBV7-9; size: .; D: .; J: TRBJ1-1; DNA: TGTGCCAGCAGCTTGATGGAGGGGGGCACTGAAGCTTTCTTT; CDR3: CASSLMEGGTEAFF
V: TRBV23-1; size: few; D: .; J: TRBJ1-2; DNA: TGCGCCAGCAGTCTCGGGGCTGGCTACACCTTC; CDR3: CASSLGAGYTF
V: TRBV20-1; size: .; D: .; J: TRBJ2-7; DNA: TGCAGTGCTAGAGATTTCACAGCGAGGGACGAGCAGTACTTC; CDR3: CSARDFTARDEQYF
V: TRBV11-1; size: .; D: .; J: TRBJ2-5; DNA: TGTGCCAGCAGCTTTCGGGGAAGACAAGAGACCCAGTACTTC; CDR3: CASSFRGRQETQYF
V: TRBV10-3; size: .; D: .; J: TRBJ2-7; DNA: TGTGCCATCAGTGAGACCATGGGACACTACGAGCAGTACTTC; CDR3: CAISETMGHYEQYF
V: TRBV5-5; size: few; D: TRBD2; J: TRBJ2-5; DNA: TGTGCCAGCAGCCGCTCCCCTGGGCTAGCGGGGGAGACCCAGTACTTC; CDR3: CASSRSPGLAGETQYF
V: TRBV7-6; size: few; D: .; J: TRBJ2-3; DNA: TGTGCTAGCAGCTCCGATCCCTTCACAGATACGCAGTATTTT; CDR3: CASSSDPFTDTQYF
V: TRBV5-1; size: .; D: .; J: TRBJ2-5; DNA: TGCGCCAGCAGCTTGAAATTGCAGGGCAGGGAGACCCAGTACTTC; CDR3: CASSLKLQGRETQYF
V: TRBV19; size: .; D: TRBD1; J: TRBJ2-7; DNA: TGTGCCAGTATCCCGACAGGGGGCGCTTACGAGCAGTACTTC; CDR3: CASIPTGGAYEQYF
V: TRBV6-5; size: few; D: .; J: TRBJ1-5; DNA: TGTGCCAGCAGTTACTCGAACTCCCTGTCCAATCAGCCCCAGCATTTT; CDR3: CASSYSNSLSNQPQHF
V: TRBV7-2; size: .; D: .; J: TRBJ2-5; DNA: TGTGCCAGCAGCTTAATAGTCAGTCAAGAGACCCAGTACTTC; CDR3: CASSLIVSQETQYF
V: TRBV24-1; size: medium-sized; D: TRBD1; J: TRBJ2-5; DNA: TGTGCCACCAGTGACCCCGGGACAGACCAAGAGACCCAGTACTTC; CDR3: CATSDPGTDQETQYF
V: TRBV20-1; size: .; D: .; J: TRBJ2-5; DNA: TGCAGTGCTTACAGGTCCCAAGAGACCCAGTACTTC; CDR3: CSAYRSQETQYF
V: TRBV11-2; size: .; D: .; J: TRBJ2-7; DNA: TGTGCCAGCAGCTTACCGGCAAGAGATTCCTACGAGCAGTACTTC; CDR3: CASSLPARDSYEQYF
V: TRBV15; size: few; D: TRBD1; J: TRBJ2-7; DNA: TGTGCCACCAGCAAACGGACAGGGATTACCTACGAGCAGTACTTC; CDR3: CATSKRTGITYEQYF
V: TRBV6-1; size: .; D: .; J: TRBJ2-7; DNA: TGTGCCAGCAATAGGGCGGGTGGCTTCTACGAGCAGTACTTC; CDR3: CASNRAGGFYEQYF
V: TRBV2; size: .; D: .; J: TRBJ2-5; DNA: TGTGCCAGCAAGGGCCAGGAGGGGGGGCAAGAGACCCAGTACTTC; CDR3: CASKGQEGGQETQYF
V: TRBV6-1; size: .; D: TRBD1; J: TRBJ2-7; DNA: TGTGCCAGCAGTAAGTCGCTCAGGGGGCTCTACGAGCAGTACTTC; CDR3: CASSKSLRGLYEQYF
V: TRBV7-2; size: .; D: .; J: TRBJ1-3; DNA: TGTGCCAGCAGCGCGGGGGAACAGGCGACCTCTGGAAACACCATATATTTT; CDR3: CASSAGEQATSGNTIYF
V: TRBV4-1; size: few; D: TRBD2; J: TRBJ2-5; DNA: TGCGCCAGCAGCCAGGATACTAGCGGGGCCTTGACCCAGTACTTC; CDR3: CASSQDTSGALTQYF
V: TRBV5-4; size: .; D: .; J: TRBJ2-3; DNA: TGTGCCAGCAGCGCCCCGCAGACAGATACGCAGTATTTT; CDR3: CASSAPQTDTQYF
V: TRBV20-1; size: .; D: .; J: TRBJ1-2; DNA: TGCAGTGCTAGACAAAGAGGGGGGCTCGGCTATGGCTACACCTTC; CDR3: CSARQRGGLGYGYTF
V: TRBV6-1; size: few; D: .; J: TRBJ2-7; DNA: TGTGCCAGCAGAAACTCCTGGGACGAGCAGTACTTC; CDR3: CASRNSWDEQYF
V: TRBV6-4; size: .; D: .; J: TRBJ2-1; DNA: TGTGCCAGCATCTTCACGTGGAAGGGTAATGAGCAGTTCTTC; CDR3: CASIFTWKGNEQFF
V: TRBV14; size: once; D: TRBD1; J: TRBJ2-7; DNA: TGTGCCAGCAGCCAAGCCGGACAGGGGAGGTACGAGCAGTACTTC; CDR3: CASSQAGQGRYEQYF
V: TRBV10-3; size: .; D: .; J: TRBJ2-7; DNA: TGTGCCACCAGAGGGCCCAGCTCCTACGAGCAGTACTTC; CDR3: CATRGPSSYEQYF
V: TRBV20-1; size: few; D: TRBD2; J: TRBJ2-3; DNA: TGCAGTGCTAGAAGAAGGGGACTACGCTCTAGCACAGATACGCAGTATTTT; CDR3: CSARRRGLRSSTDTQYF
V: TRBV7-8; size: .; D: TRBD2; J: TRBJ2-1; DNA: TGTGCCAGCAGCCGCAGTGTAGCGGGAGGGTCCTACAATGAGCAGTTCTTC; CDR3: CASSRSVAGGSYNEQFF
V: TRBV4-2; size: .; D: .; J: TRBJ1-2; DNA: TGTGCCAGCAGCCAAGATTTGGGCAGCAGGCGTGGCTACACCTTC; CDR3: CASSQDLGSRRGYTF
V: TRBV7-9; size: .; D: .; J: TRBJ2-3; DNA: TGTGCCAGCAGCTATCCTACAGGTACGCAGTATTTT; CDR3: CASSYPTGTQYF
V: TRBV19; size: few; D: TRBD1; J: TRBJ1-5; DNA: TGTGCCAGTATCGGACCCCCGGACAGGGGGCTGGGCAATCAGCCCCAGCATTTT; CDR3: CASIGPPDRGLGNQPQHF
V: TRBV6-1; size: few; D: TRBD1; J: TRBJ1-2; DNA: TGTGCCAGCAGGCTGGACAGGTGGAATGGCTACACCTTC; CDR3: CASRLDRWNGYTF
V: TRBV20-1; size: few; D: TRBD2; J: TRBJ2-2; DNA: TGCAGTGCTAGCCCCACTAGCGGCTCCGGGGAGCTGTTTTTT; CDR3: CSASPTSGSGELFF
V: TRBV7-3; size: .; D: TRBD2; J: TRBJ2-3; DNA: TGTGCCAGCAGCTTTCAGGGCGGGAGGAGGTCAGATACGCAGTATTTT; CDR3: CASSFQGGRRSDTQYF
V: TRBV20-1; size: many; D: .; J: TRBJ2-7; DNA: TGCAGTGCTACTCCGGGACAATCGTACGAGCAGTACTTC; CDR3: CSATPGQSYEQYF